What follows are 27 T cell receptor beta chains derived from one specimen sequenced in a study of cytomegalovirus exposure and HLA in healthy donors. PCR used 60 Vbeta primers and 13 Jbeta primers. Measured with immunoSEQ multiplex PCR; TCRdb has only the in-frame clones, and not every one. The table lists about 120,000 clones, approximately 10% of them singletons. The sequencing input was PBMCs. These receptor sequences come from a woman aged 18-29 years in good health and CMV-seropositive.

This clone was counted a few times. The J gene is TRBJ2-1, the V gene TRBV9; tentatively, D is TRBD1 (5 bases). The CDR3 spans 16 residues. CDR1 and CDR2 from the germline V gene are SGDLS and YYNGEE. Between the trimmed V and J ends, which lost 0 bases and 4 bases, there was a span of 14 bases. CDR3 amino acids: CASSVEGVSGYNEQFF. CDR3 in DNA: TGTGCCAGCAGCGTAGAAGGGGTGTCAGGTTACAATGAGCAGTTCTTC.

This clone came up a few times. Lacking the conserved final phenylalanine or tryptophan, this CDR3 likely reflects a read error. The limits of the CDR3 on the DNA are not certain, so only TCRdb's listed CDR3 is given. The V and J genes are TRBV19 and TRBJ1-3; TRBD1 is the table's D call and was not checked against the DNA. Germline V gene sequence: CDR1 LNHDA, CDR2 SQIVND (reference sequence). Counting both end residues, the CDR3 totals 10 amino acids. The CDR3: CASSIPDRGR.

The sample holds a few counts of this clone. The chain couples TRBV27 to TRBJ1-1; D ambiguous. CDR3 length equals 15 residues. The germline V and J ends were trimmed by 6 bases and 2 bases, with 16 bases remaining between them. The germline V gene has CDR1 MNHEY and CDR2 SMNVEV (reference sequence). This CDR3 reads CASSPGSADNTEAFF. The CDR3 DNA reads TGTGCCAGCAGCCCGGGGTCGGCCGACAACACTGAAGCTTTCTTT.

This clone was seen a handful of times. This chain connects TRBV28 to TRBJ1-1; D is unresolved. V dropped 8 bases and J dropped 1 base, with 11 bases sitting between them. Germline V CDR1 and CDR2: MDHEN, SYDVKM. The CDR3 consists of 13 residues. DNA of the CDR3: TGTGCCAGCCTCCTGCCGGGGAACACTGAAGCTTTCTTT. It translates to CASLLPGNTEAFF.

This chain joins TRBV9 and TRBJ2-7, with D unclear. V was clipped by 4 bases and J by 4 bases, with 9 bases between them. The CDR3 sequence is 12 residues long. Germline V lookup: CDR1 SGDLS, CDR2 YYNGEE. CDR3 sequence reads: CASSPRPYEQYF. The CDR3 DNA sequence: TGTGCCAGCAGCCCTAGACCGTACGAGCAGTACTTC.

This clone was detected only a few times. The V call is TRBV2, the J call TRBJ1-5; D is perhaps TRBD1 (5 bases). V was pared by 6 bases and J by 5 bases, with 14 bases between. CDR1 SNHLY and CDR2 FYNNEI come from the germline V gene. This CDR3 is built from 14 residues. This CDR3 reads CASSDPGNHQPQHF. The CDR3 coding sequence is TGTGCCAGCAGCGATCCAGGGAACCATCAGCCCCAGCATTTT.

Only a few counts were recorded for this clone. The chain has TRBV28 and TRBJ2-3; a possible D gene is TRBD1 (6 bases). This CDR3 has 15 residues. V lost 1 base and J lost 4, with 12 bases in between. Germline V CDR1 and CDR2: MDHEN, SYDVKM. CDR3 in DNA: TGTGCCAGCAGTTTATTGGCAGGGGTGGCAGATACGCAGTATTTT. It is translated as CASSLLAGVADTQYF.

The V call is TRBV2, the J call TRBJ2-3; the match to TRBD2 covers 8 bases. V lost 7 bases and J lost 5; bases outside the gene matches: 11. CDR3 length equals 15 residues. Germline CDR1 is SNHLY and CDR2 is FYNNEI. The CDR3: CASNQGLGNEDTQYF. CDR3 nucleotides: TGTGCCAGCAACCAGGGACTAGGAAATGAAGATACGCAGTATTTT. The full variable domain, with the rest looked up from reference TRBV2 and TRBJ2-3, is EPEVTQTPSHQVTQMGQEVILRCVPISNHLYFYWYRQILGQKVEFLVSFYNNEISEKSEIFDDQFSVERPDGSNFTLKIRSTKLEDSAMYFCASNQGLGNEDTQYFGPGTRLTVL.

This clone was observed a handful of times. V gene TRBV7-6 combines with J gene TRBJ1-2; D is unclear. The CDR3 is 15 residues long. Trimming removed 5 bases from V and 6 bases from J, with 19 bases in between. Germline V gives CDR1 SGHVS, CDR2 FNYEAQ. The chain's CDR3 is CASSQIAQGWDGYTF. The CDR3 DNA reads as TGTGCCAGCAGCCAGATAGCACAAGGCTGGGATGGCTACACCTTC.

The chain employs TRBV2 and TRBJ2-2; the D is unclear. V was cut by 5 bases and J by 5 bases, with 3 bases left in between. The CDR3 is made up of 11 amino acids. CDR1 and CDR2 from the germline V gene are SNHLY and FYNNEI. The CDR3 DNA sequence: TGTGCCAGCAGTCGGACCGGGGAGCTGTTTTTT. Protein: CASSRTGELFF.

This clone was found a few times. This chain connects TRBV19 to TRBJ1-4, with TRBD1 as a possible D gene (5 bases). This CDR3 is 15 amino acids long. The V end was cut by 9 bases, the J end by 3 bases, with 17 bases between. The germline V gene has CDR1 LNHDA and CDR2 SQIVND (reference sequence). The CDR3 DNA is TGTGCCAGCAAAGTAAAGGGGTCGGCTAATGAAAAACTGTTTTTT. Protein sequence: CASKVKGSANEKLFF. The whole variable domain, filled in from reference TRBV19 and TRBJ1-4, reads DGGITQSPKYLFRKEGQNVTLSCEQNLNHDAMYWYRQDPGQGLRLIYYSQIVNDFQKGDIAEGYSVSREKKESFPLTVTSAQKNPTAFYLCASKVKGSANEKLFFGSGTQLSVL.

The rearrangement joins TRBV9 to TRBJ2-3; possibly TRBD1 for D (6 bases). The V gene's germline CDR1 is SGDLS and CDR2 YYNGEE. Trimming stripped 3 bases from V and 2 bases from J, with 16 bases between. CDR3 length equals 16 residues. CDR3 region: CASSASLGGPTDTQYF. The DNA of the CDR3 is TGTGCCAGCAGCGCCTCTCTAGGGGGACCCACAGATACGCAGTATTTT.

This clone was seen more than once but under ten times. V is TRBV6-1 and J is TRBJ1-2; possibly TRBD1 for D (6 bases). The CDR3 is 14 residues long. The V end lost 7 bases, the J end lost 6 bases, and 18 bases lay between the germline ends. Germline V CDR1 and CDR2: MNHNS, SASEGT. The CDR3 DNA follows: TGTGCCAGCAAGGACAGCCCAACCTATGATGGCTACACCTTC. This encodes CASKDSPTYDGYTF.

The chain links TRBV28 to TRBJ1-1, with D hard to call. Looked up from germline, CDR1 is MDHEN and CDR2 is SYDVKM. The length of the CDR3 is 14 residues. V lost 1 base, J lost 3 bases, and 9 bases lay in between. The CDR3, as DNA: TGTGCCAGCAGTTTATTCCCACAGCACACTGAAGCTTTCTTT. Its protein is CASSLFPQHTEAFF.

This clone turned up a few times. V is TRBV7-9 and J is TRBJ2-7; TRBD2 agrees at 7 bases. V lost 1 base to trimming and J lost 6 bases; unmatched junction nucleotides: 0. Per the germline V gene, CDR1 is SEHNR and CDR2 is FQNEAQ (reference sequence). This CDR3 is 12 amino acids long. The CDR3, as DNA: TGTGCCAGCAGCTTAGGCGGGGGCGAGCAGTACTTC. Its translation is CASSLGGGEQYF.

The V and J genes are TRBV27 and TRBJ2-7; 7 nucleotides line up with TRBD2. V gave up 6 bases and J gave up 1 base; unmatched junction bases: 15. Germline CDR1 and CDR2: MNHEY and SMNVEV (reference sequence). The CDR3 totals 17 residues. In nucleotides, the CDR3 is TGTGCCAGCAGAATCAGCGGGATTGCCAGACCTTCCTACGAGCAGTACTTC. It translates to CASRISGIARPSYEQYF.

This clone was seen a handful of times. The V call is TRBV27, the J call TRBJ2-1, with D possibly matching TRBD1 (5 bases). Germline assignment: CDR1 MNHEY and CDR2 SMNVEV (reference sequence). The germline V and J ends were trimmed by 10 bases and 0 bases, with 16 bases remaining between them. CDR3 size: 15 residues. The CDR3 DNA reads TGTGCCACCGCAGGGCGGTACGACTCCTACAATGAGCAGTTCTTC. This gives the protein CATAGRYDSYNEQFF.

The chain joins TRBV9 to TRBJ2-2; 8 bases fit TRBD2. CDR1 and CDR2 (germline): SGDLS, YYNGEE. This CDR3 spans 15 amino acids. Losses at the gene ends were 3 bases for V and 4 bases for J; bases not matched to a gene: 5. CDR3 residues: CASSASGRGTGELFF. As DNA, the CDR3 is TGTGCCAGCAGCGCTAGCGGGCGAGGCACCGGGGAGCTGTTTTTT.

V gene TRBV28 combines with J gene TRBJ1-2; D unclear. V lost 11 bases and J 0 bases, leaving 13 bases between the germline ends. Germline V gene data show CDR1 as MDHEN and CDR2 as SYDVKM. This CDR3 region has 13 residues. CDR3 nucleotide sequence: TGTGCCTCGGCGCCGGGGACTAACTATGGCTACACCTTC. This translates into CASAPGTNYGYTF.

This clone has only a few counts. The chain joins TRBV9 to TRBJ2-1; weak D call: TRBD2 (7 bases). The CDR3 has 18 residues. Germline CDR1 SGDLS, CDR2 YYNGEE. Between the trimmed V and J ends, which lost 0 bases and 2 bases, there was a span of 18 bases. CDR3 sequence: CASSVAGWGGTAYNEQFF. The CDR3 coding sequence is TGTGCCAGCAGCGTAGCGGGGTGGGGGGGCACTGCCTACAATGAGCAGTTCTTC.

This chain joins TRBV2 and TRBJ2-7, with 7 bases identical to TRBD1. The CDR3 is 15 residues long. Germline loops: CDR1 SNHLY, CDR2 FYNNEI. V trimming: 5 bases; J trimming: 1 base; junction bases outside the gene matches: 8. DNA of the CDR3: TGTGCCAGCAGTCCGGACAGGTTCCAATCCTACGAGCAGTACTTC. The encoded protein is CASSPDRFQSYEQYF.

This clone was seen more than once but under ten times. The chain employs TRBV10-3 and TRBJ1-5, with D perhaps TRBD1 (5 bases). V was trimmed by 2 bases and J by 4 bases, leaving 21 bases between them. The CDR3 is made up of 18 amino acids. Germline CDR1 is ENHRY and CDR2 is SYGVKD. The CDR3 region is CAISEGRVGGVGNQPQHF. DNA for the CDR3: TGTGCCATCAGTGAGGGCAGGGTAGGAGGGGTTGGGAATCAGCCCCAGCATTTT.

In this sample, this clone turned up a few times. This sequence joins TRBV7-9 and TRBJ1-2, with a weak D call TRBD1 (5 bases). CDR1 SEHNR and CDR2 FQNEAQ come from the germline V gene (reference sequence). Trimming took off 8 bases at V and 4 bases at J, with 20 bases between the two ends. The CDR3 extends over 15 amino acids. The CDR3 protein is CASGDSGGDFYGYTF. DNA of the CDR3: TGTGCCAGCGGAGACAGCGGCGGGGACTTCTATGGCTACACCTTC. Drawing the rest from reference TRBV7-9 and TRBJ1-2, the complete variable domain is DTGVSQNPRHKITKRGQNVTFRCDPISEHNRLYWYRQTLGQGPEFLTYFQNEAQLEKSRLLSDRFSAERPKGSFSTLEIQRTEQGDSAMYLCASGDSGGDFYGYTFGSGTRLTVV.

The V call is TRBV6-6, the J call TRBJ1-2, with TRBD1 as a possible D gene (5 bases). Germline V CDR1 and CDR2: MNHNY, SVGAGI (reference sequence). There are 14 residues in the CDR3. V was pared by 5 bases and J by 4 bases, with 14 bases between. In nucleotides, the CDR3 is TGTGCCAGCAGTCCTAGGGGCCGGACCTATGGCTACACCTTC. It codes for CASSPRGRTYGYTF.

This clone has a handful of counts. The chain uses TRBV28 and TRBJ1-5, with 8 nucleotides matching TRBD1. V lost 5 bases, J lost 3 bases, and 9 bases stayed unmatched. CDR3 length: 16 residues. Germline CDR1 is MDHEN and CDR2 is SYDVKM. The CDR3 DNA sequence: TGTGCCAGCAGTCCGACTGGGACAGGAGCCAATCAGCCCCAGCATTTT. Protein sequence: CASSPTGTGANQPQHF.

This clone came up a few times. The V gene is TRBV7-9, the J gene TRBJ2-1; 10 positions match TRBD1. Trimming removed 5 bases from V and 10 bases from J; junction bases left unmatched: 14. This CDR3 has 16 amino acids. Germline values: CDR1 SEHNR, CDR2 FQNEAQ (reference sequence). In DNA, the CDR3 is TGTGCCAGCAGCGACTGGGGACAGGGGACCACAGGGGAGCAGTTCTTC. The encoded protein is CASSDWGQGTTGEQFF.

The sample holds a few counts of this clone. V usage is TRBV27 and J usage is TRBJ2-7; the D is unclear. V gave up 3 bases and J gave up 3 bases, with 9 bases separating them. CDR1 MNHEY and CDR2 SMNVEV come from the germline V gene (reference sequence). The CDR3 loop spans 13 amino acids. CDR3 in DNA: TGTGCCAGCAGTTTCAGGCAATTCTACGAGCAGTACTTC. Translating it yields CASSFRQFYEQYF.